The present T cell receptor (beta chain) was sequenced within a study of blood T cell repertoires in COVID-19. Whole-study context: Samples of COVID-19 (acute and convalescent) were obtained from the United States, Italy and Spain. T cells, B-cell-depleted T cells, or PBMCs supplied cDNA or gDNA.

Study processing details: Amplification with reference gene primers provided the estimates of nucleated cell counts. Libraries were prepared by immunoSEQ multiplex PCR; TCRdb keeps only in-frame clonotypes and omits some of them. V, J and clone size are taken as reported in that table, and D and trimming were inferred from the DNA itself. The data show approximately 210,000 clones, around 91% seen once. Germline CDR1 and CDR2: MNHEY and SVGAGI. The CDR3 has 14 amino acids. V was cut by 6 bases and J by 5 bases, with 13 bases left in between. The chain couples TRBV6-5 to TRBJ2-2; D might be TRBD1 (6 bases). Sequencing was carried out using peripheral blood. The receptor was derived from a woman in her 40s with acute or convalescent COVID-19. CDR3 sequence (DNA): TGTGCCAGCAGCGCCGGGACAAAAACCGGGGAGCTGTTTTTT. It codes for CASSAGTKTGELFF.